This T cell receptor beta chain derives from a study of blood T cell repertoires in COVID-19. On the study more broadly: Material from acute and convalescent COVID-19 was sourced from the United States, Italy and Spain.

How the authors handled the data: Estimation of nucleated cell counts relied on the amplification of reference gene primers. Method: immunoSEQ multiplex PCR; TCRdb's copy keeps in-frame clones and lacks some. From that table come the V and J calls and clone size; the DNA was used to work out D and trimming. The profile shows about 390,000 clones, around nine tenths of them singletons. The CDR3 extends over 15 amino acids. Deletions cut 0 bases from V and 3 bases from J, with 11 bases between. Germline V gene data show CDR1 as SEHNR and CDR2 as FQNEAQ (reference sequence). The material sequenced was PBMCs or T cells enriched from blood (not recorded which). V and J are TRBV7-9 and TRBJ1-2; D may be TRBD1 (5 bases). The TCR originated in a woman aged 50 to 60 who had recovered from COVID-19. The DNA for the CDR3 is TGTGCCAGCAGCTTAGCGCAGTTGACAGACTATGGCTACACCTTC. Translation gives CASSLAQLTDYGYTF.